The clone carrying this T cell receptor beta chain came up a few times. The PCR had 60 Vbeta and 13 Jbeta primers. Method: immunoSEQ multiplex PCR; TCRdb's copy keeps in-frame clones and lacks some. Among around 130,000 clones listed, around 73% were seen once. CDR1 and CDR2 (germline): MNHEY, SVGAGI. The V end was cut by 4 bases, the J end by 5 bases, with 11 bases between. The CDR3 loop spans 13 amino acids. This sample is drawn from a study of cytomegalovirus exposure and HLA in healthy donors. This clonotype originated in a man aged 45-65 years in good health and CMV-seronegative. The sequenced sample consisted of PBMCs. The gene calls are TRBV6-5 and TRBJ1-1; D is unclear. CDR3: CASSSTRRTEAFF. CDR3 DNA sequence: TGTGCCAGCAGTTCTACGCGGCGGACTGAAGCTTTCTTT.